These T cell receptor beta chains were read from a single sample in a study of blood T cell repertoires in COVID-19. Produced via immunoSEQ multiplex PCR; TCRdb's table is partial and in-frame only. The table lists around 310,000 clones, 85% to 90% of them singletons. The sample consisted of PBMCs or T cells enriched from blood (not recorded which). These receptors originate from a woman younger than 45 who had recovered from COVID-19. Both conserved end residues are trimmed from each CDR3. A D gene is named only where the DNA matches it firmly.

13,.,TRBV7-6,ASSAHSVRGEKLF
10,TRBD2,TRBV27,ASGGLAVKQY
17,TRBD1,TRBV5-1,ASSFGTGAFASLNTEAF
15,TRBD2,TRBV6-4,ASSDSLRRETKYEQY
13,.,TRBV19,ASSLQGTTYQPQH
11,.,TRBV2,ASSGEIDQPQH
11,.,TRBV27,ASSPRISYEQY
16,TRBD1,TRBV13,ASSLGPGTGGLGYGYT
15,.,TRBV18,ASSPLSPDNLAYGYT
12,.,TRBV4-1,ASSLTGKDEKLF
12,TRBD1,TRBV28,ASTIGGSYYGYT
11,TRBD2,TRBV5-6,ASSRLAAYEQY
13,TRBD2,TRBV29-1,SVHKGRELFDEQF
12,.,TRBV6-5,ASSYSASWQPQH
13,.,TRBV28,ASTTYPAAGNTIY
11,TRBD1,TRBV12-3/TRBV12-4,ASRPDRARGAF
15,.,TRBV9,ASSPLGAGFVGRIQY
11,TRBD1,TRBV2,ASRLDRVQRGY
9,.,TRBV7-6,ASSSRLTIY
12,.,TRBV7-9,ASSLTVGHLEAF
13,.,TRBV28,ASSLSDRYNQPQH
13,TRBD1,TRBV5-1,ASSSGQGTNEKLF
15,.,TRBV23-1,ASSQSILFRGGQPQH
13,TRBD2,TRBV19,ASSFGTSGYNEQF
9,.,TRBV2,ASKQNTEAF
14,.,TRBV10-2,ASSEAQLEQVGGYT
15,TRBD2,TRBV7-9,ASSKSGIWDSVGEQY
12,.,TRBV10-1,ASSQFIRAGELF
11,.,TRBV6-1,ASSEPQITGYT
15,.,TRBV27,ASSSRPTGDFPDEQY
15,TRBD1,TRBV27,ASSLSAGQARYYEQY
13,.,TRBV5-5,ASSPNPGFGNTIY
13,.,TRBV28,ASSPTGHSSYEQY
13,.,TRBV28,ASSLLREYTGELF
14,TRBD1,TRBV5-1,ASSPGQGISNQPQH
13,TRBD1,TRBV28,ASNPGQGLGNIQY
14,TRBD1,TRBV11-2,ASSLDYGTDPNGYT
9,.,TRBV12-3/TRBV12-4,ASSTQETQY
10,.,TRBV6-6,ASSERGYEQY
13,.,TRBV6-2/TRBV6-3,ASTPDSNRYYGYT
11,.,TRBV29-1,SVRRSLNEKLF
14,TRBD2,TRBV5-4,ASSWGLAGASYEQY
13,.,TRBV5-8,ASSYSTGNNQPQH
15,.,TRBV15,ATSRDGRGDRDQPQH
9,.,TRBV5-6,ASSFSETQY
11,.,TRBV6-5,ASSYGSPGELF
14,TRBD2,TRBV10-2,ASMGTSGGKHGEQF
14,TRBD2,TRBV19,ASSMLAGGPEETQY
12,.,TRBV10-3,AISAGQNDSPLH
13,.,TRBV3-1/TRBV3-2,ASSLWGRDDTEAF
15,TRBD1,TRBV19,ASSTLDRGLSDTEAF
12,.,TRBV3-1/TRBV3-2,ASSLGQYNQPQH
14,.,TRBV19,ASRADSGFSNQPQH
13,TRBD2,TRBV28,ASSFGGLAVYEQY
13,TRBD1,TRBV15,ATSRLLGQPYEQY
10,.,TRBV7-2,ASSLGGIEAF
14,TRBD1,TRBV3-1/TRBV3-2,ASSPWDRGLSGGYT
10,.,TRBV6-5,ASSILQGEQY
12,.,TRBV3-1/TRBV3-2,ASSQKTWESEAF